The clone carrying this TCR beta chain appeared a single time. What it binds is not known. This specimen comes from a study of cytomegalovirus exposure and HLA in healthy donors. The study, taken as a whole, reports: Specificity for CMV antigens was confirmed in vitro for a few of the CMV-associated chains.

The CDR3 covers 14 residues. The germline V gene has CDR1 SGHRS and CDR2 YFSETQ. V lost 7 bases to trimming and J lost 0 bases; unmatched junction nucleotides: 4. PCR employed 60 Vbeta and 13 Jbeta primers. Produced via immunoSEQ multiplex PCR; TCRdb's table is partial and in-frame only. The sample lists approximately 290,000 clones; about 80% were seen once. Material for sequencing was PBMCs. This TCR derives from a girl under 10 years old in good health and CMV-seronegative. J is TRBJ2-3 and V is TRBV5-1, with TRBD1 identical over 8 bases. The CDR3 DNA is TGCGCCAGCGCCAGGGACAGGAGCACAGATACGCAGTATTTT. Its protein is CASARDRSTDTQYF.